These 22 T cell receptor beta chains were all obtained from the same sample, sequenced in a study of blood T cell repertoires in COVID-19. TCRdb keeps only in-frame clones here, not all; method: immunoSEQ multiplex PCR. Of some 38,000 clones detected, approximately 91% appear once; the ten largest clones hold around a sixth. Sequencing was carried out using peripheral blood. All receptors come from a woman in her 30s in a cohort sampled during active COVID-19.

The V and J genes are TRBV12-3 or TRBV12-4 and TRBJ2-5; D remains ambiguous. V was cut by 6 bases and J by 4 bases, with 6 bases left in between. The CDR3 has 11 amino acids. CDR3 sequence (DNA): TGTGCCAGCAGATCGAGAGAGACCCAGTACTTC. Residues: CASRSRETQYF.

As for this clone: The same CDR3 can be traced to other DNA sequences in this sample. The chain has TRBV18 and TRBJ2-7, with D perhaps matching TRBD2 (6 bases). V lost 3 bases to trimming and J lost 0 bases, with 6 bases between them. Germline assignment: CDR1 KGHSH and CDR2 LQKENI. This CDR3 has 13 residues. CDR3 nucleotide sequence: TGTGCCAGCTCACCCGGGGGCTCCTACGAGCAGTACTTC. Translating gives CASSPGGSYEQYF.

The chain has TRBV5-6 and TRBJ2-3; 9 bases are shared with TRBD1. Germline loops: CDR1 SGHDT, CDR2 YYEEEE. The CDR3 totals 15 residues. V shed 3 bases, J shed 4 bases, and the junction held 6 bases outside the gene matches. The CDR3 DNA reads as TGTGCCAGCAGCTCTACAGGGGGCGAGCCAGATACGCAGTATTTT. Translated: CASSSTGGEPDTQYF.

This chain joins TRBV5-1 and TRBJ2-2, with 9 bases lining up with TRBD1. In germline, CDR1 is SGHRS, CDR2 YFSETQ. The CDR3 contains 12 residues. Germline trimming cut 9 bases from V and 5 bases from J; bases unmatched to any gene: 2. CDR3 sequence: CATGQGTGELFF. In nucleotides, the CDR3 is TGCGCCACCGGACAGGGGACCGGGGAGCTGTTTTTT.

The rearrangement uses TRBV2 and TRBJ2-3, with a tentative D call TRBD2 (5 bases). This CDR3 contains 14 residues. V lost 5 bases, J lost 2 bases, and 11 bases lay in between. CDR1 is SNHLY and CDR2 is FYNNEI in the germline V gene. The CDR3 bases are TGTGCCAGCAGTTCGGACTTTTCCACAGATACGCAGTATTTT. Protein product: CASSSDFSTDTQYF.

This sequence joins TRBV29-1 and TRBJ2-7; unclear D gene. This CDR3 contains 12 residues. With 1 base removed from V and 9 bases from J, the gap between germline ends came to 13 bases. Germline CDR1 and CDR2: SQVTM and ANQGSEA. The CDR3 region is CSVEVGAVGQYF. In DNA, the CDR3 is TGCAGCGTTGAAGTTGGTGCAGTTGGGCAGTACTTC.

The rearrangement uses TRBV7-2 and TRBJ1-2; TRBD1 aligns across 9 bases. The CDR3 extends over 14 amino acids. Per the germline V gene, CDR1 is SGHTA and CDR2 is FQGNSA. V was pared by 10 bases and J by 4 bases, with 10 bases of the junction left unmatched. CDR3 DNA sequence: TGTGCCACCTCGGGTGGGACAGGGCTCTATGGCTACACCTTC. This gives the protein CATSGGTGLYGYTF.

This clone was seen a single time. The CDR3 here is CASRGRDIEFF. The CDR3 bases are TGTGCCAGCAGGGGCCGGGACATTGAGTTCTTC. The rearrangement links TRBV4-2 to TRBJ2-1, with D perhaps matching TRBD1 (6 bases). CDR3 size: 11 residues. Germline V gene lookup returns CDR1 LGHNA and CDR2 YNFKEQ. V was trimmed by 6 bases and J by 14 bases, leaving 14 bases between them.

The chain carries TRBV11-2 and TRBJ2-7, with 13 positions matching TRBD2. Germline trimming cut 5 bases from V and 7 bases from J; bases unmatched to any gene: 8. This CDR3 has 15 amino acids. The V gene's germline CDR1 is SGHAT and CDR2 FQNNGV. CDR3 sequence reads: CASSQRTSGSWEQYF. The DNA of the CDR3 is TGTGCCAGCAGCCAGCGGACTAGCGGGAGTTGGGAGCAGTACTTC.

This sequence joins TRBV11-2 and TRBJ2-7; the D gene is possibly TRBD2 (6 bases). CDR3 length: 14 amino acids. Trimming cost V 0 bases and J 10 bases, with 16 bases left between them. Germline V lookup: CDR1 SGHAT, CDR2 FQNNGV. The CDR3 DNA reads as TGTGCCAGCAGCTTAGATTGGGCCGGAGGGGATCAGTACTTC. Its protein is CASSLDWAGGDQYF.

V and J are TRBV5-1 and TRBJ1-1, with D possibly TRBD1 on 5 matching bases. Germline CDR1 and CDR2: SGHRS and YFSETQ. The CDR3 has 15 residues. V lost 7 bases and J lost 1, with 17 bases in between. In DNA form, the CDR3 reads TGCGCCAGCTCACCTCTCGGGGGTAAGAACACTGAAGCTTTCTTT. Residues: CASSPLGGKNTEAFF.

V and J are TRBV27 and TRBJ2-4; D is perhaps TRBD1 (5 bases). Trimming shortened V by 2 bases and J by 0 bases, and 8 bases separated the two germline ends. The CDR3 runs 15 residues. Germline V CDR1 and CDR2: MNHEY, SMNVEV (reference sequence). CDR3 in amino acids: CASSLGALAKNIQYF. CDR3 sequence (DNA): TGTGCCAGCAGTTTAGGGGCCCTAGCCAAAAACATTCAGTACTTC.

This clone appeared a few times. The chain uses TRBV19 and TRBJ1-5; D call uncertain. CDR3 length: 16 residues. Deletions cut 5 bases from V and 4 bases from J, with 18 bases between. Germline values: CDR1 LNHDA, CDR2 SQIVND (reference sequence). The CDR3 protein is CASSHNGVVRNQPQHF. The DNA for the CDR3 is TGTGCCAGTAGTCATAACGGGGTGGTAAGGAATCAGCCCCAGCATTTT.

This clone was detected a few times. The chain links TRBV19 to TRBJ1-5, with TRBD1 as a possible D gene (5 bases). Trimming removed 4 bases at V and 0 bases at J, with 10 bases between. Looked up from germline, CDR1 is LNHDA and CDR2 is SQIVND (reference sequence). The CDR3 is made up of 15 amino acids. This chain's CDR3 is CASSTRDYSNQPQHF. In DNA form, the CDR3 reads TGTGCCAGTAGTACCAGGGATTATAGCAATCAGCCCCAGCATTTT.

The chain is built from TRBV7-8 and TRBJ2-5, with D hard to call. The germline V gene has CDR1 SGHVS and CDR2 FQNEAQ. The CDR3 totals 11 residues. Trimming removed 5 bases from V and 6 bases from J, with 7 bases in between. The CDR3 region has the DNA TGTGCCAGCAGCCCACTACAGACCCAGTACTTC. It translates to CASSPLQTQYF.

This rearrangement joins TRBV5-1 to TRBJ2-1; 7 bases agree with TRBD2. Germline values: CDR1 SGHRS, CDR2 YFSETQ. CDR3 length equals 13 residues. The V and J ends lost 1 base and 6 bases, in that order; junction bases with no gene match: 1. Here the CDR3 reads CASSLPGGNEQFF. CDR3 bases: TGCGCCAGCAGCTTGCCGGGGGGCAATGAGCAGTTCTTC.

The rearrangement joins TRBV19 to TRBJ2-2; D gene unclear. Between the trimmed V and J ends, which lost 3 bases and 4 bases, there was a span of 6 bases. The CDR3 length is 13 residues. Looked up from germline, CDR1 is LNHDA and CDR2 is SQIVND (reference sequence). The CDR3: CASSIAATGELFF. The CDR3 DNA reads as TGTGCCAGTAGTATCGCGGCCACCGGGGAGCTGTTTTTT.

J is TRBJ2-2 and V is TRBV19, with 8 bases fitting TRBD1. This CDR3 contains 16 residues. Germline assignment: CDR1 LNHDA and CDR2 SQIVND (reference sequence). The V and J ends lost 1 base and 6 bases, in that order; junction bases with no gene match: 7. The CDR3 nucleotides read TGTGCCAGTAGTATAGCGGGCAGGGGGCTCTCCGGGGAGCTGTTTTTT. Protein sequence: CASSIAGRGLSGELFF.

This chain links TRBV5-1 with TRBJ1-6; 8 bases are a match to TRBD1. V lost 5 bases to trimming and J lost 9 bases; unmatched junction nucleotides: 13. Germline CDR1 is SGHRS and CDR2 is YFSETQ. CDR3 length: 16 residues. The DNA for the CDR3 is TGCGCCAGCAGTTATACCTTTGGACAGGGATCTTCACCCCTCCACTTT. It codes for CASSYTFGQGSSPLHF.

The rearrangement joins TRBV7-2 to TRBJ1-1; no firm D call. Germline CDR1 SGHTA, CDR2 FQGNSA. CDR3 length: 14 amino acids. V gave up 3 bases and J gave up 1 base, with 9 bases separating them. CDR3 protein: CASSFVGRNTEAFF. The CDR3 coding sequence is TGTGCCAGCAGCTTCGTGGGCAGGAACACTGAAGCTTTCTTT.

The gene calls are TRBV9 and TRBJ2-5, with TRBD1 matching over 7 bases. This CDR3 spans 13 amino acids. V lost 3 bases to trimming and J lost 5 bases; unmatched junction nucleotides: 4. Germline lookup yields CDR1 SGDLS and CDR2 YYNGEE. The CDR3 region is CASSGTGWETQYF. DNA of the CDR3: TGTGCCAGCAGCGGGACAGGTTGGGAGACCCAGTACTTC.

This chain uses TRBV19 with TRBJ1-5; no clear D. V lost 4 bases and J 0 bases, leaving 16 bases between the germline ends. This CDR3 has 17 amino acids. Germline lookup yields CDR1 LNHDA and CDR2 SQIVND (reference sequence). The CDR3 region has the DNA TGTGCCAGTAGTAACCCTGGTTTCGGTTCTAGCAATCAGCCCCAGCATTTT. This encodes CASSNPGFGSSNQPQHF. Full variable domain (missing parts from reference TRBV19 and TRBJ1-5): DGGITQSPKYLFRKEGQNVTLSCEQNLNHDAMYWYRQDPGQGLRLIYYSQIVNDFQKGDIAEGYSVSREKKESFPLTVTSAQKNPTAFYLCASSNPGFGSSNQPQHFGDGTRLSIL.